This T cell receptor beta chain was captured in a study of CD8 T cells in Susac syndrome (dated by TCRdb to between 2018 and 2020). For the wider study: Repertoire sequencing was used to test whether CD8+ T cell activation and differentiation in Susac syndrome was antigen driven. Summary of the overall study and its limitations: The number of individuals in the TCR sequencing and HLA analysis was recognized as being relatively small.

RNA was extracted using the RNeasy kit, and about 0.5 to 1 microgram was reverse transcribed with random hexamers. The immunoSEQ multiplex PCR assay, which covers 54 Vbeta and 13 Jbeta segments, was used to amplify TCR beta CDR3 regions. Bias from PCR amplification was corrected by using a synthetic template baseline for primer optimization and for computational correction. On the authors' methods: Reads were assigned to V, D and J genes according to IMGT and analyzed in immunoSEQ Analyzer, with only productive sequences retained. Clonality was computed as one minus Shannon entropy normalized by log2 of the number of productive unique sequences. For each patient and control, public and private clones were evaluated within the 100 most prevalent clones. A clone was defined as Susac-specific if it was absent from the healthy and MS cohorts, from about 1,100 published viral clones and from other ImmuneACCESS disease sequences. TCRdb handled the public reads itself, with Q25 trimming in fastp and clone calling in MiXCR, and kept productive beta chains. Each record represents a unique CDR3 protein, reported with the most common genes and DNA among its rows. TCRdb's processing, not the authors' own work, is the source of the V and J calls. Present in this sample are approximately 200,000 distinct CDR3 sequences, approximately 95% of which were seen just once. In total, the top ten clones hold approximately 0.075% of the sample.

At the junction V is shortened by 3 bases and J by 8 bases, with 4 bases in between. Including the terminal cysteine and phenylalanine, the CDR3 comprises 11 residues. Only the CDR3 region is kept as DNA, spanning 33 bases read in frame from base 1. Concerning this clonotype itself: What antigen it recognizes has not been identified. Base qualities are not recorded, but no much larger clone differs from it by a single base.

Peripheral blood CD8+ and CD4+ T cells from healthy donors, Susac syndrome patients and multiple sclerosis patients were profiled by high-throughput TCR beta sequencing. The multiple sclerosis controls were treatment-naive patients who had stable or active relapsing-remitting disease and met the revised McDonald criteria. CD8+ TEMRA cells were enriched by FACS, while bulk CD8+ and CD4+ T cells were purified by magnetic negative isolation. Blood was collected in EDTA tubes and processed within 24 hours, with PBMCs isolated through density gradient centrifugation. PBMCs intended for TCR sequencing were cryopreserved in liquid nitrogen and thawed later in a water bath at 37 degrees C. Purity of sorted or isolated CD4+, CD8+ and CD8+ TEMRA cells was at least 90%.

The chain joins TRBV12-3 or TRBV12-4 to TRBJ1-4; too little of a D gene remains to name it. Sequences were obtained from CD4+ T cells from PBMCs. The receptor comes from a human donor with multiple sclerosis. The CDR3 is CASSFGEKLFF. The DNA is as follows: TGTGCCAGCAGTTTTGGGGAAAAACTGTTTTTT.